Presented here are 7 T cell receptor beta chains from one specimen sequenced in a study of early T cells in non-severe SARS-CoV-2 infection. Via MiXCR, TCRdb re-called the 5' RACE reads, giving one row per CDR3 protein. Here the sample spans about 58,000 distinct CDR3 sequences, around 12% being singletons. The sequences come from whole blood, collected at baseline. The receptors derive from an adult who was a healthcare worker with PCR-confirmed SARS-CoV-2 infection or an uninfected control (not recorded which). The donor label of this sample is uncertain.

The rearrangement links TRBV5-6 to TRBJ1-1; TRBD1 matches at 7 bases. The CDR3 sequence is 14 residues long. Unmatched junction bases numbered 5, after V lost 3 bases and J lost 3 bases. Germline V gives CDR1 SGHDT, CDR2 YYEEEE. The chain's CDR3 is CASSSLRGYTEAFF. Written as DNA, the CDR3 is TGTGCCAGCAGCTCGCTCAGGGGGTACACTGAAGCTTTCTTT.

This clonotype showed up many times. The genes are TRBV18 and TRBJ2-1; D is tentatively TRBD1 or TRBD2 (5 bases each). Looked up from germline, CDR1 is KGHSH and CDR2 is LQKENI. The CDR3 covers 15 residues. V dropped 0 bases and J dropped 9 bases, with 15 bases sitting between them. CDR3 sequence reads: CASSPPGPSAGEQFF. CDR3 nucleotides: TGTGCCAGCTCACCACCGGGACCCTCGGCGGGTGAGCAGTTCTTC.

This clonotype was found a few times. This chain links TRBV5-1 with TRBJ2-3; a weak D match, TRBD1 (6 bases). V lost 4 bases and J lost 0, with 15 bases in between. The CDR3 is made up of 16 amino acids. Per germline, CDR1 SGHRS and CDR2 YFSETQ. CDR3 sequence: CASSGGQRTSTDTQYF. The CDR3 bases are TGCGCCAGCAGCGGAGGACAGAGGACTAGCACAGATACGCAGTATTTT.

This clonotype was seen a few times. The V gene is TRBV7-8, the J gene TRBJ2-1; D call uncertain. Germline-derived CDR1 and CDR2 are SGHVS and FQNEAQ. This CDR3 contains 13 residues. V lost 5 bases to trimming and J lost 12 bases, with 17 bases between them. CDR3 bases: TGTGCCAGCAGCCCCAATCAGCTTACGTGGCAGTTCTTC. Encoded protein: CASSPNQLTWQFF.

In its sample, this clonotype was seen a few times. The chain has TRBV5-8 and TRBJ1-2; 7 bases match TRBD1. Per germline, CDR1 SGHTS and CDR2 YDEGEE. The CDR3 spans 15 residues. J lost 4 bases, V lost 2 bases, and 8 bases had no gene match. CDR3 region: CASSFWDSLAYGYTF. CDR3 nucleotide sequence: TGTGCCAGCAGCTTTTGGGACAGTTTGGCCTATGGCTACACCTTC. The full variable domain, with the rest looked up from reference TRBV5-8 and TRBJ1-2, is EAGVTQSPTHLIKTRGQQATLRCSPISGHTSVYWYQQALGLGLQFLLWYDEGEERNRGNFPPRFSGRQFPNYSSELNVNALELEDSALYLCASSFWDSLAYGYTFGSGTRLTVV.

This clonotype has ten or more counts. This chain's CDR3 is CASSVGPPRGQETQYF. The DNA of the CDR3 is TGTGCCAGCAGCGTAGGCCCCCCCAGGGGCCAAGAGACCCAGTACTTC. The chain employs TRBV9 and TRBJ2-5; tentative D call: TRBD1 (6 bases). The CDR3 covers 16 residues. The germline V and J ends were trimmed by 0 bases and 1 base, with 13 bases remaining between them. Looked up from germline, CDR1 is SGDLS and CDR2 is YYNGEE. Supplemented by reference TRBV9 and TRBJ2-5, the full variable domain reads DSGVTQTPKHLITATGQRVTLRCSPRSGDLSVYWYQQSLDQGLQFLIQYYNGEERAKGNILERFSAQQFPDLHSELNLSSLELGDSALYFCASSVGPPRGQETQYFGPGTRLLVL.

This chain's CDR3 is CASSSRGGGDEQFF. Here the CDR3 DNA reads TGTGCCAGCAGTTCGCGGGGGGGTGGCGATGAGCAGTTCTTC. The chain links TRBV27 to TRBJ2-1; TRBD2 agrees at 9 bases. The CDR3 loop spans 14 amino acids. With V trimmed by 4 bases and J by 8 bases, 6 bases remained unmatched. CDR1 and CDR2 (germline): MNHEY, SMNVEV (reference sequence).